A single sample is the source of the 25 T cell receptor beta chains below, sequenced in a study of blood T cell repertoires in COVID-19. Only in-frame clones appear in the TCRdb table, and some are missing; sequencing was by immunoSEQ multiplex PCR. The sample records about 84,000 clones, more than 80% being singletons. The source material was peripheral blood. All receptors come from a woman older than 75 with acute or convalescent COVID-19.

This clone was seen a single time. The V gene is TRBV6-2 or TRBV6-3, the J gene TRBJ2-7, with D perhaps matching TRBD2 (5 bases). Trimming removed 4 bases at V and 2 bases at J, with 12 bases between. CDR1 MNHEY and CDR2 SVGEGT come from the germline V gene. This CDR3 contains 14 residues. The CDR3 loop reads CASSWGATTYEQYF. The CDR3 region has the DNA TGTGCCAGCAGTTGGGGAGCGACAACCTACGAGCAGTACTTC.

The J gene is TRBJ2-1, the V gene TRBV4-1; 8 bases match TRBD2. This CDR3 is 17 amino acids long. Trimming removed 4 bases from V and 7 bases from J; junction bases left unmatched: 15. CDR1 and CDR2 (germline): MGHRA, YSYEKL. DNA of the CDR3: TGCGCCAGCAGCCCTCGAAGTAGGTCCAGCGGGAGAAATGAGCAGTTCTTC. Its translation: CASSPRSRSSGRNEQFF.

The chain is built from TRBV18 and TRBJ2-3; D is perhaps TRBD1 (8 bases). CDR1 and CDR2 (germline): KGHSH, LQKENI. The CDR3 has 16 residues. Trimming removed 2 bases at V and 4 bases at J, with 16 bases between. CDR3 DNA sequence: TGTGCCAGCTCACCAAGTAACAGGGGGGGCGCAGATACGCAGTATTTT. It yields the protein CASSPSNRGGADTQYF.

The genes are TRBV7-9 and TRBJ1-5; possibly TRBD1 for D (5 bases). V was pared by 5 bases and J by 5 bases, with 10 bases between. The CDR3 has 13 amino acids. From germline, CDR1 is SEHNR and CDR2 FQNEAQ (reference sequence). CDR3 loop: CASSTGGDQPQHF. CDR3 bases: TGTGCCAGCAGCACGGGGGGGGATCAGCCCCAGCATTTT.

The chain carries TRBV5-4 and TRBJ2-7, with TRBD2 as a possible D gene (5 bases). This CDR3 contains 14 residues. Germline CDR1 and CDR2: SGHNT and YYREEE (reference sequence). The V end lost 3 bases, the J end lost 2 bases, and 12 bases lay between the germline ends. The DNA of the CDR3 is TGTGCCAGCAGCTCCGGACTTACCCCCTACGAGCAGTACTTC. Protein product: CASSSGLTPYEQYF.

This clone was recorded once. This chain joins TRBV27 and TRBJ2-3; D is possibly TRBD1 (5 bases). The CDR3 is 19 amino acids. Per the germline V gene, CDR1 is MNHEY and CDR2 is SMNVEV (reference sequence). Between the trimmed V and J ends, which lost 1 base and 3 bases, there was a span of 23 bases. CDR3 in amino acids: CASSLFPPLPGRETDTQYF. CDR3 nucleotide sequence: TGTGCCAGCAGTTTATTTCCGCCTTTGCCGGGCAGGGAAACAGATACGCAGTATTTT.

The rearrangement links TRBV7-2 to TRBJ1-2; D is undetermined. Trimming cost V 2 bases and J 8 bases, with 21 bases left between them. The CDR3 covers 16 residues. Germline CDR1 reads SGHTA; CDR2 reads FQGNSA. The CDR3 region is CASSLFSERSDGGYTF. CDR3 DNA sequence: TGTGCCAGCAGCTTATTCTCCGAGCGTTCCGATGGGGGCTACACCTTC. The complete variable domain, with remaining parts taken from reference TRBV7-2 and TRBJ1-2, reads GAGVSQSPSNKVTEKGKDVELRCDPISGHTALYWYRQSLGQGLEFLIYFQGNSAPDKSGLPSDRFSAERTGGSVSTLTIQRTQQEDSAVYLCASSLFSERSDGGYTFGSGTRLTVV.

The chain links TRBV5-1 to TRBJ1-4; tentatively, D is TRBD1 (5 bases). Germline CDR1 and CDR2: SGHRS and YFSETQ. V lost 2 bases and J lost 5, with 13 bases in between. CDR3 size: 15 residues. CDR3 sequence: CASSLYGDRNEKLFF. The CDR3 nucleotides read TGCGCCAGCAGCTTATACGGAGACAGAAATGAAAAACTGTTTTTT.

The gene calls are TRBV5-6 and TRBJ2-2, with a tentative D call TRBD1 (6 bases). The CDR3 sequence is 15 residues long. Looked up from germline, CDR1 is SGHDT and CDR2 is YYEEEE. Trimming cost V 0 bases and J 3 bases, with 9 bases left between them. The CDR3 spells CASSLVGTHTGELFF. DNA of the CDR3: TGTGCCAGCAGCTTGGTCGGGACACACACCGGGGAGCTGTTTTTT.

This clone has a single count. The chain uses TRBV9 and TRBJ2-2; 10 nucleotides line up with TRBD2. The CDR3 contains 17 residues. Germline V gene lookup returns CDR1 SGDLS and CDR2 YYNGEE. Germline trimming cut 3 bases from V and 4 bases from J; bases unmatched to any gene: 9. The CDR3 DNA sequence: TGTGCCAGCAGCGAGACCCCTCTAGCGGGAGCCACCGGGGAGCTGTTTTTT. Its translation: CASSETPLAGATGELFF.

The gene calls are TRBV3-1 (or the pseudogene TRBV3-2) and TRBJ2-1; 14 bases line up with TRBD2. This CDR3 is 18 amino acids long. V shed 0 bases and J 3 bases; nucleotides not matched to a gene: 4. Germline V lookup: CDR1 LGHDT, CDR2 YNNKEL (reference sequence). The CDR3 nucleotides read TGTGCCAGCAGCCAAGAATTGGGACTAGCGGGGGTCTACAATGAGCAGTTCTTC. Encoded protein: CASSQELGLAGVYNEQFF.

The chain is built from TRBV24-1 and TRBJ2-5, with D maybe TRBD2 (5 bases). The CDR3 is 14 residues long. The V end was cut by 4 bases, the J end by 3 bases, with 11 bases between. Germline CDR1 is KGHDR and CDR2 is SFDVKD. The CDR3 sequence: CATSDGVGEETQYF. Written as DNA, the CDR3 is TGTGCCACCAGTGACGGGGTTGGGGAAGAGACCCAGTACTTC.

The chain's CDR3 is CASSPRGSGDTGELFF. The CDR3 DNA is TGTGCCAGCAGCCCCCGCGGGTCCGGAGACACCGGGGAGCTGTTTTTT. The chain couples TRBV11-2 to TRBJ2-2, with a tentative D call TRBD2 (5 bases). The CDR3 is made up of 16 amino acids. With 5 bases removed from V and 3 bases from J, the gap between germline ends came to 16 bases. Germline V CDR1 and CDR2: SGHAT, FQNNGV.

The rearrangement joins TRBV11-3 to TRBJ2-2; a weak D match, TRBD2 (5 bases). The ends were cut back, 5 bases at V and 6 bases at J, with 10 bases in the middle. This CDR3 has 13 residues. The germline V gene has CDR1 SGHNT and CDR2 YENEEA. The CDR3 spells CASSAKRAGELFF. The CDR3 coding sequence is TGTGCCAGCAGCGCAAAGAGGGCCGGGGAGCTGTTTTTT.

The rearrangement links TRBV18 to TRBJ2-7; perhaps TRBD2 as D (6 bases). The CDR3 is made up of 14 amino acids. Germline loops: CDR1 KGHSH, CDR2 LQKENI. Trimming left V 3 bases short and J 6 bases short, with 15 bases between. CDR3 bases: TGTGCCAGCTCACCGGGATGGGGGGAAGGCGAGCAGTACTTC. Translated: CASSPGWGEGEQYF.

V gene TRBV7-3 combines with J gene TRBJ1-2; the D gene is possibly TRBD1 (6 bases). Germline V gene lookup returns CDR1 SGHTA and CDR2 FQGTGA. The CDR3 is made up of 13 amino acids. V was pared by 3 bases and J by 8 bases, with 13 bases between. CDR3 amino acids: CASSFGQYRGYTF. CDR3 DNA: TGTGCCAGCAGCTTCGGACAGTACAGGGGCTACACCTTC.

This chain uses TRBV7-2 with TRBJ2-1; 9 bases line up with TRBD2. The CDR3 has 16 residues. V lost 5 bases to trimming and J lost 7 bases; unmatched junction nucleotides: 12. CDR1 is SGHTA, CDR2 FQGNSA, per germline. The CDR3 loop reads CASSPAGGRAWNEQFF. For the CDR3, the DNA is TGTGCCAGCAGCCCGGCGGGCGGGAGGGCCTGGAATGAGCAGTTCTTC.

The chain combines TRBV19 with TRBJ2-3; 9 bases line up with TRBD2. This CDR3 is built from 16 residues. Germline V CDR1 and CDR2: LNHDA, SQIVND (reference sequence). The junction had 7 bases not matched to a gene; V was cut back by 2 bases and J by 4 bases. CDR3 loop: CASSITAGGVPDTQYF. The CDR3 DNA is TGTGCCAGTAGTATAACAGCGGGAGGAGTCCCAGATACGCAGTATTTT.

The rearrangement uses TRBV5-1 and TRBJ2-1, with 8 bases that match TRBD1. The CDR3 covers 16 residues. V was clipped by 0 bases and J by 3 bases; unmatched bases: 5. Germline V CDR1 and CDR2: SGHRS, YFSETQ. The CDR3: CASSLDSGGFYNEQFF. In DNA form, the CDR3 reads TGCGCCAGCAGCTTGGATTCAGGGGGCTTCTACAATGAGCAGTTCTTC.

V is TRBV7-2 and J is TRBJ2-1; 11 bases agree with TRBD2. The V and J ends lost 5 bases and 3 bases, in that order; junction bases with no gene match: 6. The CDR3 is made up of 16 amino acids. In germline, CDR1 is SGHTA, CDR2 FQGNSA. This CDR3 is CASSVLTSGSYNEQFF. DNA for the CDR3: TGTGCCAGCAGCGTGCTCACTAGCGGGAGCTACAATGAGCAGTTCTTC.

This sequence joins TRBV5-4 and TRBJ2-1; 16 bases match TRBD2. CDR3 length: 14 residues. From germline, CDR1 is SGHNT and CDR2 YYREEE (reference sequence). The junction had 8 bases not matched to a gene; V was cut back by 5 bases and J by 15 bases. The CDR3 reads CASSSGTSGRAVFF. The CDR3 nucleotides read TGTGCCAGCAGTTCCGGGACTAGCGGGAGGGCCGTGTTCTTC.

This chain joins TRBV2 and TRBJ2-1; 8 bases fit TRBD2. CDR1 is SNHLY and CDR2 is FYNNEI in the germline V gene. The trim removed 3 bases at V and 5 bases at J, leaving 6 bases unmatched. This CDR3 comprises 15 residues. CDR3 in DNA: TGTGCCAGCAGTGATGTCGGGAGGGTCCACAATGAGCAGTTCTTC. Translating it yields CASSDVGRVHNEQFF. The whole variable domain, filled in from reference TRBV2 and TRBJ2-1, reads EPEVTQTPSHQVTQMGQEVILRCVPISNHLYFYWYRQILGQKVEFLVSFYNNEISEKSEIFDDQFSVERPDGSNFTLKIRSTKLEDSAMYFCASSDVGRVHNEQFFGPGTRLTVL.

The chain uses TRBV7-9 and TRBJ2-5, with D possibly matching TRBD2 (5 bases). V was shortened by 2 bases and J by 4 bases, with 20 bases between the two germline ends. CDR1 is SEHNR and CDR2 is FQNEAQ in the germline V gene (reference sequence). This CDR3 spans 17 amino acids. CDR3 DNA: TGTGCCAGCAGCTTACTTGGCGGGTCCCCCCAGGCAGAGACCCAGTACTTC. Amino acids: CASSLLGGSPQAETQYF.

The CDR3 reads CASSLGGLNEQYF. In nucleotides, the CDR3 is TGTGCCAGCAGCTTAGGGGGGCTGAACGAGCAGTACTTC. This chain uses TRBV7-9 with TRBJ2-7; tentatively, D is TRBD1 (6 bases). The V end lost 1 base, the J end lost 5 bases, and 9 bases lay between the germline ends. This CDR3 contains 13 residues. CDR1 is SEHNR, CDR2 FQNEAQ, per germline (reference sequence).

The CDR3 DNA is TGCGCCAGCAGCAAGCGGGAGATGACAGATACGCAGTATTTT. Translating gives CASSKREMTDTQYF. The chain is built from TRBV5-1 and TRBJ2-3; 8 bases map to TRBD2. CDR3 length equals 14 residues. The trim removed 4 bases at V and 3 bases at J, leaving 4 bases unmatched. The germline V gene encodes CDR1 SGHRS and CDR2 YFSETQ. The whole variable domain, remainder taken from reference TRBV5-1 and TRBJ2-3, is KAGVTQTPRYLIKTRGQQVTLSCSPISGHRSVSWYQQTPGQGLQFLFEYFSETQRNKGNFPGRFSGRQFSNSRSEMNVSTLELGDSALYLCASSKREMTDTQYFGPGTRLTVL.